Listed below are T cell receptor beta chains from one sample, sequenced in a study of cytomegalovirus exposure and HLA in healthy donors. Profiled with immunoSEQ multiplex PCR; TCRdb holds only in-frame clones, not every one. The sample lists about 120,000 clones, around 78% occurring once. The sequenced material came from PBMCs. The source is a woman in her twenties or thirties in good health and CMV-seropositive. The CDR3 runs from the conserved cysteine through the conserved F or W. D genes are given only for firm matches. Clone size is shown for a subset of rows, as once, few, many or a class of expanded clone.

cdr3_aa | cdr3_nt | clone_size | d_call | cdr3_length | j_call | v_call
CASSPYPGQGSEQFF | TGTGCCAGCAGCCCCTATCCGGGACAGGGAAGTGAGCAGTTCTTC | NA | TRBD1 | 15 | TRBJ2-1 | TRBV9
CASSRDRASEAFF | TGTGCCAGTAGTAGGGACAGGGCCAGTGAAGCTTTCTTT | NA | TRBD1 | 13 | TRBJ1-1 | TRBV19
CASSEQGRVETQYF | TGTGCCAGCAGCGAACAGGGCCGGGTAGAGACCCAGTACTTC | NA | NA | 14 | TRBJ2-5 | TRBV6-6
CASSEEAARETQYF | TGTGCCAGCAGCGAAGAGGCGGCCCGAGAGACCCAGTACTTC | NA | NA | 14 | TRBJ2-5 | TRBV4-2
CASSFLADSYEQYF | TGTGCCAGCAGCTTTTTAGCGGACTCCTACGAGCAGTACTTC | once | NA | 14 | TRBJ2-7 | TRBV7-9
CASSSTGNTEAFF | TGTGCCAGCAGCTCGACAGGAAACACTGAAGCTTTCTTT | NA | NA | 13 | TRBJ1-1 | TRBV6-5
CASSPGPHSGNTIYF | TGTGCCAGCAGCCCGGGTCCTCACTCTGGAAACACCATATATTTT | few | NA | 15 | TRBJ1-3 | TRBV9
CASSPEDRRGSPLHF | TGTGCCAGCTCACCAGAGGACAGGCGGGGATCACCCCTCCACTTT | NA | TRBD1 | 15 | TRBJ1-6 | TRBV18
CAISASTSGGAIGELFF | TGTGCCATCAGTGCCTCAACTAGCGGGGGGGCGATCGGGGAGCTGTTTTTT | NA | TRBD2 | 17 | TRBJ2-2 | TRBV10-3
CASSLFSQGAAEQYF | TGTGCCAGCAGCTTATTTAGCCAGGGGGCAGCCGAGCAGTACTTC | NA | TRBD1 | 15 | TRBJ2-7 | TRBV7-2
CASEGDNTEAFF | TGCGCCAGCGAGGGGGACAACACTGAAGCTTTCTTT | few | NA | 12 | TRBJ1-1 | TRBV4-1
CASSPRGYEQYF | TGTGCCAGCAGTCCCAGAGGCTACGAGCAGTACTTC | NA | NA | 12 | TRBJ2-7 | TRBV6-5
CAQRARRNSPLHF | TGTGCCCAGAGGGCCCGGCGGAATTCACCCCTCCACTTT | few | NA | 13 | TRBJ1-6 | TRBV30
CASSRASGGWGSQETQYF | TGTGCCAGCAGCCGGGCTAGCGGGGGGTGGGGAAGCCAAGAGACCCAGTACTTC | NA | TRBD2 | 18 | TRBJ2-5 | TRBV4-2
CASSIVAGADGYTF | TGTGCCAGTAGTATAGTTGCAGGGGCGGATGGCTACACCTTC | NA | NA | 14 | TRBJ1-2 | TRBV19
CASSVGTSGGNIQYF | TGCGCCAGCAGCGTAGGGACTAGCGGGGGAAACATTCAGTACTTC | NA | TRBD2 | 15 | TRBJ2-4 | TRBV5-1
CASSQRTSGPSTDTQYF | TGCGCCAGCAGCCAGAGGACTAGCGGCCCTAGCACAGATACGCAGTATTTT | NA | TRBD2 | 17 | TRBJ2-3 | TRBV5-1
CASSVVPWRGLSSLGPNEQYF | TGTGCCAGCAGCGTAGTTCCATGGAGGGGCTTGTCCTCTTTGGGCCCCAACGAGCAGTACTTC | NA | NA | 21 | TRBJ2-7 | TRBV9
CASSPGQAFTEYIDEQFF | TGTGCCAGCAGCCCAGGACAGGCGTTTACTGAGTACATCGATGAGCAGTTCTTC | NA | TRBD1 | 18 | TRBJ2-1 | TRBV11-2
CASSHTDSPYEQYF | TGTGCCAGCAGCCACACGGACAGCCCCTACGAGCAGTACTTC | NA | NA | 14 | TRBJ2-7 | TRBV14
CSVGGDETEAFF | TGCAGCGTTGGGGGGGATGAGACTGAAGCTTTCTTT | few | NA | 12 | TRBJ1-1 | TRBV29-1
CATRVGQGSETQYF | TGCGCCACGAGGGTTGGCCAGGGGTCGGAGACCCAGTACTTC | few | NA | 14 | TRBJ2-5 | TRBV5-1
CASSLRFGKGGELFF | TGTGCCAGCAGCCTCAGGTTCGGAAAAGGCGGGGAGCTGTTTTTT | few | NA | 15 | TRBJ2-2 | TRBV11-1
CASSPDSGVTDTQYF | TGTGCCAGCAGTCCGGACAGCGGGGTCACAGATACGCAGTATTTT | NA | NA | 15 | TRBJ2-3 | TRBV7-2
CASSVLGGDRELFF | TGTGCCAGCAGCGTCCTGGGCGGGGACCGGGAGCTGTTTTTT | NA | NA | 14 | TRBJ2-2 | TRBV9
CASSLGDRDDSPLHF | TGTGCCAGCAGCTTAGGGGACAGGGATGATTCACCCCTCCACTTT | NA | TRBD1 | 15 | TRBJ1-6 | TRBV7-9
CASSPGNRGGSDTIYF | TGTGCCAGCAGCCCAGGAAACAGGGGAGGCTCAGACACCATATATTTT | few | TRBD1 | 16 | TRBJ1-3 | TRBV4-2
CASTRQGKNYGYTF | TGTGCCAGCACCCGCCAGGGTAAAAACTATGGCTACACCTTC | NA | NA | 14 | TRBJ1-2 | TRBV28
CASSRTVHNYEQYF | TGTGCCAGTAGTAGAACAGTCCACAACTACGAGCAGTACTTC | few | NA | 14 | TRBJ2-7 | TRBV19
CASSYSTGGKLFF | TGTGCCAGCAGTTACTCGACAGGGGGAAAACTGTTTTTT | NA | TRBD1 | 13 | TRBJ1-4 | TRBV6-5
CASSSFVGTSSTEQFF | TGCGCCAGCAGCTCCTTTGTCGGGACTAGCAGTACTGAGCAGTTCTTC | NA | TRBD2 | 16 | TRBJ2-1 | TRBV5-1
CAWWAPGLAGGSTDTQYF | TGTGCCTGGTGGGCGCCGGGACTAGCGGGGGGGAGCACAGATACGCAGTATTTT | NA | TRBD2 | 18 | TRBJ2-3 | TRBV30
CASSVSETHEQYF | TGTGCCAGCAGTGTCTCGGAGACCCACGAGCAGTACTTC | NA | NA | 13 | TRBJ2-7 | TRBV6-5
CASSSLERDGDGYTF | TGTGCCAGCAGCTCCCTGGAGAGGGATGGGGATGGCTACACCTTC | once | NA | 15 | TRBJ1-2 | TRBV7-9
CASSASGLAITDTQYF | TGTGCCAGCAGCGCGTCGGGACTAGCAATCACAGATACGCAGTATTTT | once | TRBD2 | 16 | TRBJ2-3 | TRBV9
CASSFGGATGELFF | TGTGCCAGCAGCTTCGGAGGGGCGACCGGGGAGCTGTTTTTT | NA | NA | 14 | TRBJ2-2 | TRBV7-8
CASSILGGVINQPQHF | TGTGCCAGTAGTATACTGGGGGGGGTAATTAATCAGCCCCAGCATTTT | NA | NA | 16 | TRBJ1-5 | TRBV19
CVRSLGQGGGKEAFF | TGTGTCAGAAGCTTAGGGCAGGGAGGGGGAAAAGAAGCTTTCTTT | NA | NA | 15 | TRBJ1-1 | TRBV7-5